A selection of T cell receptor beta chains follows, all from one sample in a study of cytomegalovirus exposure and HLA in healthy donors. TCRdb's table, derived via immunoSEQ multiplex PCR, lists solely in-frame clones and lacks some. The sample gives about 240,000 clones, roughly 84% of which show up once; about 0.25% is in the top ten. Sequences were obtained from PBMCs. The receptor source for this set is a girl aged 2-10 years in good health and CMV-seronegative. Both conserved end residues are part of each CDR3. Each record gives: J gene, V gene, CDR3 protein.

TRBJ1-1,TRBV4-1,CASSQDSYPNTEAFF
TRBJ2-7,TRBV6-1,CASSEASASYEQYF
TRBJ2-1,TRBV13,CASRPRQGSNEQFF
TRBJ2-7,TRBV6-5,CASSYTQAPSYEQYF
TRBJ1-5,TRBV7-9,CSSSTQGAHSNQPQHF
TRBJ2-2,TRBV29-1,CSVEDRLAGGLGELFF
TRBJ2-3,TRBV5-1,CAVAGGIGTDTQYF
TRBJ2-3,TRBV7-6,CASSLPVNADTQYF
TRBJ2-5,TRBV6-5,CASTSPGLSRTQYF
TRBJ2-7,TRBV4-1,CASSLRDRGTAEQYF
TRBJ2-1,TRBV30,CAWSVLAGAREQFF
TRBJ2-1,TRBV6-7,CASRGQNNNEQFF
TRBJ2-7,TRBV25-1,CASSELGVASEQYF
TRBJ1-2,TRBV15,CATSRETGAYGYTF
TRBJ2-2,TRBV30,CAWSDSYTGELFF
TRBJ1-2,TRBV2,CASTTGVNYGYTF
TRBJ2-4,TRBV4-1,CASSQGSGGQYF
TRBJ2-3,TRBV4-1,CASSQEGSGRAADTQYF
TRBJ1-2,TRBV6-1,CASRLRNNYGYTF
TRBJ2-7,TRBV7-2,CASSKTGGSYEQYF
TRBJ2-2,TRBV30,CAWSRAGATGELFF
TRBJ2-1,TRBV29-1,CSVGGGREALYNEQFF
TRBJ1-2,TRBV7-2,CASSRDRVGYTF
TRBJ2-5,TRBV4-1,CASSPRSGSETQYF
TRBJ1-5,TRBV7-9,CASSLGWGGYSNQPQHF
TRBJ1-2,TRBV11-2,CASSSNDGYTF
TRBJ1-2,TRBV20-1,CSAPTGSYTF
TRBJ2-7,TRBV6-6,CASSYSPLYEQYF
TRBJ2-7,TRBV7-2,CASTQDRGFYEQYF
TRBJ1-1,TRBV6-6,CASSRQSTEAFF
.,TRBV5-1,CASSAGPIYEQYF
TRBJ2-2,TRBV7-9,CASSLGIADTGELFF
TRBJ1-6,TRBV6-1,CASRLSTGPNSPLHF
TRBJ1-2,TRBV12-5,CASGTEGRLYGYTF
TRBJ2-6,TRBV4-1,CASSQVGGYSGANVLTF
TRBJ1-2,TRBV7-8,CASSPGTGYNTF
TRBJ1-6,TRBV6-4,CASSALGRGNSPLHF
TRBJ2-7,TRBV4-2,CASSQDGIAGYYEQYF
TRBJ2-7,TRBV5-1,CASSNSGTGYEQYF
TRBJ2-5,TRBV30,CAWSGGQGQETQYF
TRBJ1-6,TRBV29-1,CSGKRQGEAPLHF
TRBJ1-3,TRBV5-1,CASSQTDRLSGNTIYF
TRBJ2-7,TRBV6-1,CASSTHGQSYEQYF
TRBJ2-7,TRBV27,CASSLTGEGSYEQYF
TRBJ2-3,TRBV6-1,CASSPRTPTDTQYF
TRBJ1-1,TRBV10-3,CATHMNTEAFF
TRBJ1-6,TRBV27,CASRFRDRGYSPLHF
TRBJ1-2,TRBV20-1,CSARVIGYTF
TRBJ2-7,TRBV6-1,CASSRGFSSYEQYF
TRBJ2-3,TRBV11-2,CASSLGRDTQYF
TRBJ2-6,TRBV14,CASSPGLAGGPGANVLTF
TRBJ2-2,TRBV19,CASSIDRRPGELFF